What follows is one T cell receptor (beta chain) and its context. This clonotype was observed at least ten times. Its antigen is not yet known. No much larger clonotype is one base removed from it; base qualities were not supplied. The sample comes from a study of T cells in Graves' hyperthyroidism and ophthalmopathy (dated by TCRdb to between 2017 and 2020). Background on the whole study: Peripheral blood samples were taken at initial diagnosis, before any treatment was given. A discovery cohort of roughly 100 patients, roughly 45 with Graves' ophthalmopathy and about 58 with stable Graves' hyperthyroidism, was used to find distinguishing TCR V-J signatures. Once sampling was done, hyperthyroidism patients were given methimazole at a starting dose of 30 mg daily, whereas ophthalmopathy patients were given high-dose intravenous methylprednisolone. In addition, the study compared T-cell repertoires in thyroid tissue and in blood from five to seven Graves' hyperthyroidism patients. The 100 or so discovery patients were randomly split 7:3 into training and test sets. Whether ophthalmopathy could be predicted prospectively was tested in an independent validation cohort made up of roughly 19 hyperthyroidism patients plus 17 patients who later progressed to ophthalmopathy. TCR Vbeta CDR3 sequencing of some 140 peripheral blood samples (roughly 43 ophthalmopathy, some 75 hyperthyroidism and approximately 17 progressor patients) is reported in the paper.

Stable Graves' hyperthyroidism was defined as no progression to ophthalmopathy during 18 months of follow-up. The hyperthyroidism patients were between 18 and 65 years old and newly diagnosed, with a disease duration of less than 2 months. The study excluded patients with uncontrolled infections, other autoimmune diseases, pregnancy or lactation. Diagnoses were based on clinical symptoms, serum thyroxine and TRAb, thyroid ultrasound and orbital computed tomography. Ficoll-Paque density gradient centrifugation was used to isolate PBMCs from under 11 ml of fresh peripheral blood. Total RNA was extracted using Trizol reagent, and RNA quality was assessed on an Agilent 2100 Bioanalyzer. The TCR beta CDR3 regions were amplified from the RNA transcripts. The first round of RT-PCR for the TCR CDR3 was performed with the HTBI primer set and the Qiagen OneStep RT-PCR kit. The libraries were constructed in a second round of multiplex PCR and then size-selected and purified. Paired-end sequencing of the libraries was performed with 100 bp reads on an Illumina HiSeq2000. Turning to the authors' computational methods: SOAPnuke was used to process the raw data, with reads discarded if the reads contained adapters or uncalled bases, had a mean Phred below 15, or lacked an exact constant-primer or identifier match. High-quality paired reads were merged with COPE v1.2.5, and unique nucleotide sequences were defined as clonotypes. MiTCR v1.1 was used to align the clonotypes against IMGT TRBV, TRBD and TRBJ reference segments. The analysis included only V-J combinations with a frequency above 0.0001, which together covered approximately 99% of the repertoires. The TCS score was defined as F50 (clonal expansion) divided by E x V (chaos), with BLOSUM62-based TCRdist calculated between CDR3 peptides within each V-J. Welch's t-statistics and random forest reduced 514 V-J features to fewer than 15, which were used in a naive Bayes classifier (R e1071). The public sequencing data were trimmed at Q25 with fastp and processed into clonotypes with MiXCR by TCRdb, which kept only in-frame beta chains. Rows merge per CDR3 protein into single entries with the most common DNA and genes. These V and J calls rely on TCRdb rather than the paper's analysis. For this sample the table gives some 550,000 distinct CDR3 sequences, of which less than 25% were detected only once. More than 25% of the sample is held by the ten biggest clonotypes.

Beyond this particular receptor, the publication reports: No statistical method was used to fix the sample size in advance, and group allocation was not hidden from the investigators. A 13 V-J signature model separated ophthalmopathy from stable hyperthyroidism, with 87.88% sensitivity and just under 84% specificity in cross-validation and 80%/75% in testing. During validation, the model predicted progression to ophthalmopathy a median of around 6 months ahead of onset, with just under 71% sensitivity and about 75% specificity. Most expanded thyroid clonotypes (frequency above 0.001) were also detected in blood, a finding suggesting that blood repertoires may reflect thyroid immune responses.

The CDR3 numbers 13 residues from cysteine through phenylalanine. Only CDR3 DNA is held: 39 bases, read in frame from base 1. After removal of 2 bases from V and 3 bases from J, the junction retains 0 bases not matched to a gene. CDR1 ENHRY and CDR2 SYGVKD were looked up in the germline V gene. The clonotype originates from a man younger than 30 with Graves' hyperthyroidism. The sequence joins TRBV10-3 to TRBJ1-2; the junction holds 7 bases that match TRBD1. What was sequenced was blood. The CDR3 protein sequence reads: CAISETGDYGYTF. The sequence in DNA is TGTGCCATCAGTGAGACAGGGGACTATGGCTACACCTTC.